These T cell receptor beta chains were read from a single sample in a study of T cells after yellow fever vaccination. TCRdb re-called the 5' RACE reads through MiXCR, storing one row per CDR3 protein. This sample carries 350,000 to 450,000 distinct CDR3 sequences, approximately 19% of them seen once, and the ten largest clones take 15% to 20%. Here the sequenced sample was PBMCs, taken before the yellow fever booster vaccination. Source of these receptors: a man aged 18 to 29 who received the YFV17D yellow fever vaccine. Both conserved end residues are part of each CDR3. Each record gives: D gene, J gene, V gene, clone size, CDR3 protein, CDR3 DNA. D genes are given only for firm matches. Size values are once, few and many counts, or a class for expanded clones, and some rows have none.

-,TRBJ2-3,TRBV12-3/TRBV12-4,-,CASSFSGVDTQYF,TGTGCCAGCAGTTTCTCGGGGGTAGATACGCAGTATTTT
-,TRBJ2-1,TRBV4-3,-,CASSQGDRREQFF,TGCGCCAGCAGCCAAGGGGACCGCCGTGAGCAGTTCTTC
TRBD2,TRBJ2-3,TRBV7-2,-,CASSETSGGVLTPYF,TGTGCCAGCAGCGAGACTAGCGGGGGGGTCCTAACGCCGTATTTT
TRBD2,TRBJ2-5,TRBV5-1,-,CASSLGLATETQYF,TGCGCCAGCAGCTTGGGACTAGCTACGGAGACCCAGTACTTC
-,TRBJ1-5,TRBV4-1,few,CASSQTGTSGPNQPQHF,TGCGCCAGCAGCCAAACCGGGACATCCGGGCCAAATCAGCCCCAGCATTTT
-,TRBJ1-5,TRBV4-2,-,CASSQLTLRGVDQPQHF,TGTGCCAGCAGCCAACTCACTTTGCGGGGGGTAGATCAGCCCCAGCATTTT
-,TRBJ1-3,TRBV7-6,many,CASSEGSSSGNTIYF,TGTGCCAGCAGCGAGGGCTCATCCTCTGGAAACACCATATATTTT
-,TRBJ1-4,TRBV27,-,CASSFQYRATNEKLFF,TGTGCCAGCAGTTTTCAATACAGAGCAACTAATGAAAAACTGTTTTTT
TRBD2,TRBJ2-3,TRBV7-2,-,CASTAYRTLAGVSTDTQYF,TGTGCCAGCACCGCTTACCGGACCCTAGCGGGGGTAAGCACAGATACGCAGTATTTT
-,TRBJ1-2,TRBV20-1,-,CSARDIGGTRGSGNYGYTF,TGCAGTGCTAGAGATATAGGCGGGACCAGGGGTTCGGGTAACTATGGCTACACCTTC
TRBD2,TRBJ2-5,TRBV5-1,few,CASSDGVLAQALKTQYF,TGCGCCAGCAGCGACGGAGTACTAGCGCAAGCCCTTAAGACCCAGTACTTC
TRBD1,TRBJ2-1,TRBV15,few,CATSRGTGEDEQFF,TGTGCCACCAGCAGAGGGACAGGGGAGGATGAGCAGTTCTTC
-,TRBJ2-3,TRBV7-8,few,CASSLARTKPTDTQYF,TGTGCCAGCAGCTTAGCGCGGACTAAACCCACAGATACGCAGTATTTT
TRBD1,TRBJ2-3,TRBV28,once,CASSVQGARDTQYF,TGTGCCAGCAGTGTTCAGGGGGCCAGAGATACGCAGTATTTT
-,TRBJ2-5,TRBV20-1,few,CSAIFKGVGETQYF,TGCAGTGCTATCTTTAAGGGGGTAGGGGAGACCCAGTACTTC
TRBD1,TRBJ2-1,TRBV30,-,CAWTRDRAWAEQFF,TGTGCCTGGACCCGGGACAGGGCATGGGCTGAGCAGTTCTTC
-,TRBJ1-1,TRBV5-1,few,CASSLGTDEAFF,TGCGCCAGCAGCTTAGGAACAGATGAAGCTTTCTTT
-,TRBJ2-3,TRBV6-5,-,CASSTHRGSGQYF,TGTGCCAGCAGCACACACCGGGGTTCAGGGCAGTATTTT
-,TRBJ2-5,TRBV7-9,few,CATLPGLQETQYF,TGTGCCACCCTCCCGGGACTCCAAGAGACCCAGTACTTC
-,TRBJ2-5,TRBV10-3,few,CAISSGGRETQYF,TGTGCCATCAGTTCAGGGGGGAGGGAGACCCAGTACTTC
TRBD2,TRBJ2-2,TRBV9,few,CASSVDAGGFNTGELFF,TGTGCCAGCAGCGTAGACGCGGGGGGATTTAACACCGGGGAGCTGTTTTTT
TRBD1,TRBJ2-7,TRBV25-1,few,CASSDGTGPYEQYF,TGTGCCAGCAGTGATGGGACAGGGCCCTACGAGCAGTACTTC
-,TRBJ1-2,TRBV20-1,few,CSARVQGFKVFYGYTF,TGCAGTGCTAGAGTTCAAGGTTTTAAAGTCTTCTATGGCTACACCTTC
-,TRBJ1-1,TRBV5-1,many,CASSLRVNTEAFF,TGCGCCAGCAGCTTGAGAGTGAACACTGAAGCTTTCTTT
-,TRBJ1-6,TRBV28,-,CATQQGAYNSPLHF,TGTGCCACCCAACAGGGCGCCTATAATTCACCCCTCCACTTT
TRBD2,TRBJ2-5,TRBV7-3,-,CASSLGTSGGASETQYF,TGTGCCAGCAGCTTAGGGACTAGCGGGGGGGCATCGGAGACCCAGTACTTC
-,TRBJ2-2,TRBV6-1,few,CASGAGTFTGELFF,TGTGCCAGCGGAGCCGGGACATTCACCGGGGAGCTGTTTTTT
-,TRBJ2-1,TRBV12-3/TRBV12-4,many,CASSLRGGTYNEQFF,TGTGCCAGCAGTTTAAGGGGGGGGACCTACAATGAGCAGTTCTTC
-,TRBJ2-5,TRBV28,-,CASSLNPGAGETQYF,TGTGCCAGCAGTTTAAACCCGGGGGCTGGGGAGACCCAGTACTTC
-,TRBJ2-3,TRBV29-1,-,CSVERWGTDTQYF,TGCAGCGTTGAGAGATGGGGCACAGATACGCAGTATTTT
TRBD1,TRBJ1-4,TRBV7-9,-,CASSTGGPTEKLFF,TGTGCCAGCAGCACAGGGGGACCAACTGAAAAACTGTTTTTT
-,TRBJ2-7,TRBV4-3,-,CASSHSDSYEQYF,TGCGCCAGCAGCCATTCGGACAGCTACGAGCAGTACTTC
-,TRBJ1-1,TRBV4-1,-,CASSVPGTYEAFF,TGCGCCAGCAGCGTCCCTGGGACGTATGAAGCTTTCTTT
TRBD1,TRBJ1-3,TRBV6-1,-,CASRRTGNGNTIYF,TGTGCCAGCAGACGGACAGGGAATGGAAACACCATATATTTT
-,TRBJ2-3,TRBV24-1,-,CATSERDGKRTDTQYF,TGTGCCACCAGTGAGCGCGACGGGAAACGCACAGATACGCAGTATTTT
TRBD2,TRBJ2-1,TRBV5-1,-,CASSSRLAGGKEQFF,TGCGCCAGCAGCTCAAGACTAGCGGGGGGCAAGGAGCAGTTCTTC
-,TRBJ2-3,TRBV29-1,-,CSATKENTDTRYF,TGCAGCGCGACGAAAGAGAACACAGATACGCGGTATTTT
TRBD2,TRBJ2-5,TRBV4-2,few,CASSQELAGETQYF,TGTGCCAGCAGCCAAGAGCTAGCGGGAGAGACCCAGTACTTC
-,TRBJ1-1,TRBV20-1,few,CSAPPRAGKGYGEAFF,TGCAGTGCTCCCCCCCGGGCAGGGAAGGGGTACGGTGAAGCTTTCTTT
-,TRBJ1-5,TRBV11-2,-,CASSLGDKWREPQHF,TGTGCCAGCAGCTTAGGGGACAAGTGGCGTGAGCCCCAGCATTTT
-,TRBJ2-3,TRBV2,few,CASSFEGKTAGDTQYF,TGTGCCAGCAGTTTTGAGGGAAAGACCGCCGGGGATACGCAGTATTTT